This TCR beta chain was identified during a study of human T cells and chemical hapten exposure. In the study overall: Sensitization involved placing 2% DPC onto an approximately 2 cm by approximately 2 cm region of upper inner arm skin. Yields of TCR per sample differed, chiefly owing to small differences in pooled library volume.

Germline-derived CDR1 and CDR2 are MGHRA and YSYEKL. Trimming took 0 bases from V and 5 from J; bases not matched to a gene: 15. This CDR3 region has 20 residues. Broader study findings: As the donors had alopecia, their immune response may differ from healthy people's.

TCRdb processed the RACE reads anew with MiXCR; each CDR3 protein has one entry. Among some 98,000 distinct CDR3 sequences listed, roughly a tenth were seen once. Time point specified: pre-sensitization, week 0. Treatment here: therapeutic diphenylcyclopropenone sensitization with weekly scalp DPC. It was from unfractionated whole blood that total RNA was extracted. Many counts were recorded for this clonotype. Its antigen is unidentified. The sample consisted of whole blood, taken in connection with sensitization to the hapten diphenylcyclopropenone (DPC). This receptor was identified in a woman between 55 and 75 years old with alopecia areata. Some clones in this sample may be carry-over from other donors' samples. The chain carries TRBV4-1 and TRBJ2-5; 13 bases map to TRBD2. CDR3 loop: CASSQEGWSTSGGALETQYF. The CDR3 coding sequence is TGCGCCAGCAGCCAAGAAGGCTGGTCTACTAGCGGGGGGGCCTTGGAGACCCAGTACTTC.